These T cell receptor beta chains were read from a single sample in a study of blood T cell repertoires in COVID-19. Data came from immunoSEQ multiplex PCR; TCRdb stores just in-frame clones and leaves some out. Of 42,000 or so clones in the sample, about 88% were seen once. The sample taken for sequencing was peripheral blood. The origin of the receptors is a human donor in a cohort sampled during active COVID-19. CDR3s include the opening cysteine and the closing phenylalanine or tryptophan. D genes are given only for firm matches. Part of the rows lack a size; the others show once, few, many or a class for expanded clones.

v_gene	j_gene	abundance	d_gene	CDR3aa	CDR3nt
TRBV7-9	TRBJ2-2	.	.	CASSSYAWGHMNTGELFF	TGTGCCAGCAGCTCATATGCGTGGGGACACATGAACACCGGGGAGCTGTTTTTT
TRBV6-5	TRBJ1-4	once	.	CASASFPGVSEKLFF	TGTGCCAGCGCATCCTTCCCGGGGGTTAGTGAAAAACTGTTTTTT
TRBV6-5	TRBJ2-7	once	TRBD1	CASIRRTGGFLEQYF	TGTGCCAGCATCCGAAGGACAGGGGGTTTTCTCGAGCAGTACTTC
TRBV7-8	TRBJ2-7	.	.	CASSLVGGTYEQYF	TGTGCCAGCAGCTTAGTCGGGGGAACCTACGAGCAGTACTTC
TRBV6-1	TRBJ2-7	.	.	CASSDRTGSYEQYF	TGTGCCAGCAGTGACCGGACGGGATCCTACGAGCAGTACTTC
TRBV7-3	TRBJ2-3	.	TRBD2	CASSNGWRGSTDTQYF	TGTGCCAGCAGCAACGGTTGGCGGGGGAGCACAGATACGCAGTATTTT
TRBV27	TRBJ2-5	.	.	CASKTYYEGAVQETQYF	TGTGCCAGCAAAACTTATTACGAGGGAGCAGTCCAAGAGACCCAGTACTTC
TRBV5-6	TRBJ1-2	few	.	CASSSGGGSLYGYTF	TGTGCCAGCAGCTCGGGCGGGGGGAGCCTCTATGGCTACACCTTC
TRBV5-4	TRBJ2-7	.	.	CASSVDLSGGHEQYF	TGTGCCAGCAGCGTGGACCTTTCCGGGGGTCACGAGCAGTACTTC
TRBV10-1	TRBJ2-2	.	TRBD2	CASPPSGERDGELFF	TGCGCCAGTCCCCCTAGCGGGGAAAGGGACGGGGAGCTGTTTTTT
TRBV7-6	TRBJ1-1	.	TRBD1	CASSSVPGQLNTEAFF	TGTGCCAGCAGCTCGGTCCCGGGACAGCTTAATACTGAAGCTTTCTTT
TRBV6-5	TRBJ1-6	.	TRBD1	CASSRDSDNSPLHF	TGTGCCAGCAGTCGGGACAGCGATAATTCACCCCTCCACTTT
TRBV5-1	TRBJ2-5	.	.	CASSLDVFGARGTQYF	TGCGCCAGCAGCTTGGATGTGTTTGGTGCTCGGGGGACCCAGTACTTC
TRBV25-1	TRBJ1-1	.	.	CASSESGLINTEAFF	TGTGCCAGCAGTGAATCGGGACTCATAAACACTGAAGCTTTCTTT
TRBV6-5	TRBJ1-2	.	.	CASSYSKSAGYGYTF	TGTGCCAGCAGTTACTCTAAATCGGCAGGCTATGGCTACACCTTC
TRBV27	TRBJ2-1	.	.	CASSLGNNEQFF	TGTGCCAGCAGTTTGGGCAACAATGAGCAGTTCTTC
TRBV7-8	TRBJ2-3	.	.	CASEVYDFTDTQYF	TGTGCCAGCGAGGTCTACGACTTCACAGATACGCAGTATTTT
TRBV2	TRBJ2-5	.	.	CASSEHETQYF	TGTGCCAGCAGTGAACATGAGACCCAGTACTTC
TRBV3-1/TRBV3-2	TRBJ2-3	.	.	CASSQYRDTQYF	TGTGCCAGCAGCCAATACAGAGATACGCAGTATTTT
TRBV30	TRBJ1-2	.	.	CAWSFLQGRGYTF	TGTGCCTGGAGTTTCCTCCAGGGGCGCGGCTACACCTTC
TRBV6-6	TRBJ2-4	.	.	CASSYKRQGLDIQYF	TGTGCCAGCAGTTATAAGAGGCAGGGGTTGGACATTCAGTACTTC
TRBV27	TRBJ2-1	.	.	CASSSPPTLWHEQFF	TGTGCCAGCAGCTCTCCCCCGACACTGTGGCATGAGCAGTTCTTC
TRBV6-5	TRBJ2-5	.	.	CASKPGKETQYF	TGTGCCAGCAAGCCGGGGAAAGAGACCCAGTACTTC
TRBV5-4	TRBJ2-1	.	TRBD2	CASSPGTRYNEQFF	TGTGCCAGCAGCCCCGGGACTAGGTACAATGAGCAGTTCTTC
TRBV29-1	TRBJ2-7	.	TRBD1	CSVEIRTGREQYF	TGCAGCGTTGAGATTAGGACAGGACGCGAGCAGTACTTC
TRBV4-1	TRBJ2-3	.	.	CASSPPLTNTDTQYF	TGCGCCAGCAGCCCCCCCCTTACTAACACAGATACGCAGTATTTT
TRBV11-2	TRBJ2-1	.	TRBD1	CASSLDLTGGYNEQFF	TGTGCCAGCAGCTTAGATTTGACAGGGGGTTACAATGAGCAGTTCTTC
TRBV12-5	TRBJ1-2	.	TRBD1	CASGLVGNGQDYGYTF	TGTGCTAGTGGTTTGGTTGGGAACGGACAGGACTATGGCTACACCTTC
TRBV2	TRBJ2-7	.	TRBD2	CASSADGLAGVFISYEQYF	TGTGCCAGCAGTGCCGACGGACTAGCGGGGGTCTTCATCTCCTACGAGCAGTACTTC
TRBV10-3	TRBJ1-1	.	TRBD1	CAISDKQGINTEAFF	TGTGCCATCAGTGATAAACAGGGGATAAACACTGAAGCTTTCTTT
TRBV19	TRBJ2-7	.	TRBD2	CASSMSPRTSRPYEQYF	TGTGCCAGTAGTATGTCCCCTCGGACTAGCCGACCCTACGAGCAGTACTTC
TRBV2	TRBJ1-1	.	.	CASNLGQGLGNTEAFF	TGTGCCAGCAATCTCGGGCAGGGATTAGGAAACACTGAAGCTTTCTTT
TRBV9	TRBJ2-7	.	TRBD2	CASSVDSGGATYEQYF	TGTGCCAGCAGCGTGGACAGCGGGGGGGCGACCTACGAGCAGTACTTC
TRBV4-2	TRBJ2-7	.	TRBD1	CASSPGTGGEEQYF	TGTGCCAGCAGCCCTGGGACAGGGGGCGAGGAGCAGTACTTC
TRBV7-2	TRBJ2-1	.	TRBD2	CASASSGGQGYNEQFF	TGTGCCAGCGCTTCTAGCGGGGGTCAGGGTTACAATGAGCAGTTCTTC
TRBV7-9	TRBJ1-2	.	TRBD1	CASSLRTGQGLGYTF	TGTGCCAGCAGCCTTAGGACGGGACAGGGTTTGGGCTACACCTTC
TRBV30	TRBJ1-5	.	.	CAWSRRGNQPQHF	TGTGCCTGGAGTCGCAGGGGAAATCAGCCCCAGCATTTT
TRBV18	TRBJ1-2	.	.	CASSSDTANYGYTF	TGTGCCAGCTCTAGCGACACAGCTAACTATGGCTACACCTTC
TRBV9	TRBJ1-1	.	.	CASSLTGNTEAFF	TGTGCCAGCAGCTTGACAGGGAACACTGAAGCTTTCTTT
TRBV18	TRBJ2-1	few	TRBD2	CASSPKAGRMGLAGANEQFF	TGTGCCAGCTCACCAAAGGCGGGGCGGATGGGACTAGCGGGGGCCAATGAGCAGTTCTTC